This T cell receptor beta chain was sequenced in a study of T cell responses to AZD1222 COVID-19 vaccine. Germline V CDR1 and CDR2: LGHNT, FRNRAP. V gave up 6 bases and J gave up 6 bases, with 12 bases separating them. CDR3 size: 13 residues. Comments on this clone: Its target is unknown.

Regarding the study as a whole: Recipients of AZD1222 seropositive at baseline numbered only 5 or 6. Donors skewed white British and female; clonal diversity was possibly underestimated. Spike regions recognized by vaccine-associated CD4 TCRs spanned the protein, led by 160-218 and 743-854. The breadth and depth of Spike-specific TCRs increased once two AZD1222 doses had been given.

Method: immunoSEQ multiplex PCR; TCRdb's copy keeps in-frame clones and lacks some. The sample contains about 110,000 clones, around 90% of which appear only once. Sequenced material: peripheral blood, taken on day 0 of AZD1222 vaccination. The V call is TRBV12-5, the J call TRBJ1-5; D not certain. This clonotype was sampled from an adult in good health. In nucleotides, the CDR3 is TGTGCTAGTGGCCTGGGTGGAACTCAGCCCCAGCATTTT. The encoded protein is CASGLGGTQPQHF.